This TCR beta chain was found in a study of blood T cell repertoires in COVID-19. Method: immunoSEQ multiplex PCR; TCRdb's copy keeps in-frame clones and lacks some. The sample lists some 380,000 clones; nearly 90% were seen once. Participant age was roughly 18 to 89 years, and participants resided in approximately 24 US areas. There are 17 residues in the CDR3. Trimming removed 3 bases from V and 1 base from J; junction bases left unmatched: 8. The V gene's germline CDR1 is KGHSH and CDR2 LQKENI. Sequencing input: PBMCs or T cells enriched from blood (not recorded which). The clonotype originates from a woman aged 35 to 49 with acute COVID-19. The rearrangement links TRBV18 to TRBJ2-1; TRBD2 matches at 8 bases. The CDR3 DNA is TGTGCCAGCTCACCCCTTGGCGGGGGGCCTTCCTACAATGAGCAGTTCTTC. The encoded protein is CASSPLGGGPSYNEQFF.